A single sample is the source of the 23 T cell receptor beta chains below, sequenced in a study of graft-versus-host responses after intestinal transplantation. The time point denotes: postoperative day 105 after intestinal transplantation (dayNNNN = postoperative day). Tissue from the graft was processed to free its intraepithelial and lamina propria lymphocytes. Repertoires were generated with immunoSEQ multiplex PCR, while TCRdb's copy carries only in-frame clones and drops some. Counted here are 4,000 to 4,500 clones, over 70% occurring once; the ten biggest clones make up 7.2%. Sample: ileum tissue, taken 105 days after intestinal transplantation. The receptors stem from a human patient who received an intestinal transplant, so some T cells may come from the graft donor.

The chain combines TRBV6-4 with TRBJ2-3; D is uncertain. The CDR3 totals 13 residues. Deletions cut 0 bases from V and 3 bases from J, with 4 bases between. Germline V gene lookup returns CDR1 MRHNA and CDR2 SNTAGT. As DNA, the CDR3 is TGTGCCAGCAGTGACTCACTAACAGATACGCAGTATTTT. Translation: CASSDSLTDTQYF.

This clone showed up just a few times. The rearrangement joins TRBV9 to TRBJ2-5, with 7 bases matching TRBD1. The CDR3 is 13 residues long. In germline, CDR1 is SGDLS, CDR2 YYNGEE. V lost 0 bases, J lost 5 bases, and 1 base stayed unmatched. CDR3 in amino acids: CASSVGGGETQYF. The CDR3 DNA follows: TGTGCCAGCAGCGTAGGAGGGGGCGAGACCCAGTACTTC.

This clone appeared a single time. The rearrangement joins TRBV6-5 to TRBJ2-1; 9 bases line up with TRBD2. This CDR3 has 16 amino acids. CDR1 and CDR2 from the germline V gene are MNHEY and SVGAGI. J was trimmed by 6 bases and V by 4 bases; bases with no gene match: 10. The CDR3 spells CASSSALAGLGNEQFF. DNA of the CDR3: TGTGCCAGCAGTTCCGCCCTAGCGGGGCTCGGCAATGAGCAGTTCTTC.

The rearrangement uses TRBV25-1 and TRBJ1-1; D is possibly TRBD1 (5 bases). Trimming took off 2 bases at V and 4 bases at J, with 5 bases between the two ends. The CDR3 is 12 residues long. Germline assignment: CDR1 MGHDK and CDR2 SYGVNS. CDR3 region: CASSEGGTEAFF. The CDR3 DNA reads TGTGCCAGCAGTGAAGGGGGCACTGAAGCTTTCTTT.

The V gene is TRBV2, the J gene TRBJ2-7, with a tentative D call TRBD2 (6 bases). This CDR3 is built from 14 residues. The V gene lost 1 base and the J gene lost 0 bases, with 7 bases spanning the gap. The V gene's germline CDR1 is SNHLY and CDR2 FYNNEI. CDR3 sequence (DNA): TGTGCCAGCAGTGAAGGCGGGGTCTCCTACGAGCAGTACTTC. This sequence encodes CASSEGGVSYEQYF.

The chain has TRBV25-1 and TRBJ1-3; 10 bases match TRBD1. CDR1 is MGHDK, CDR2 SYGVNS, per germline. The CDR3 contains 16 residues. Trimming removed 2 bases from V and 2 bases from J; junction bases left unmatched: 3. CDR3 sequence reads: CASSEGTGDPGNTIYF. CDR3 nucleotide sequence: TGTGCCAGCAGTGAAGGGACAGGGGACCCTGGAAACACCATATATTTT.

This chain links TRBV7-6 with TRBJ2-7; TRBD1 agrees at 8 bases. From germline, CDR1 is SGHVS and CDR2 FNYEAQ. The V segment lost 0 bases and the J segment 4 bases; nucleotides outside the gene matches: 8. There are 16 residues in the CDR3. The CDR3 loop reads CASSLARDRSPYEQYF. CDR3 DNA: TGTGCCAGCAGCTTAGCCCGGGACAGGAGTCCTTACGAGCAGTACTTC.

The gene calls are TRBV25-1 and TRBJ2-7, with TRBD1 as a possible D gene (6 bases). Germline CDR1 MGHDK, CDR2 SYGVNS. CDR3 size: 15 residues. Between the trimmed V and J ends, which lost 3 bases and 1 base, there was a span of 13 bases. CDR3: CASSDVRQDSYEQYF. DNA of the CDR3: TGTGCCAGCAGTGACGTCAGACAGGATTCCTACGAGCAGTACTTC.

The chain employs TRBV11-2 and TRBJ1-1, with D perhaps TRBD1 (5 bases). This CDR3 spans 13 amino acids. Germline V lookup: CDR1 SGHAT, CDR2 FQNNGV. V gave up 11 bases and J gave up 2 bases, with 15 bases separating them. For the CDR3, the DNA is TGTGCCGGAAAACAGGACCTCAACACTGAAGCTTTCTTT. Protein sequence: CAGKQDLNTEAFF.

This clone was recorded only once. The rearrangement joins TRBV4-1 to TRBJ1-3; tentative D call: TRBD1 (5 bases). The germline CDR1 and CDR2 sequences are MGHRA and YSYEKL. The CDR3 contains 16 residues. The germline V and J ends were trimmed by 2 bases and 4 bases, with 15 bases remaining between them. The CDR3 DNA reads TGCGCCAGCAGCCAAAGGGCCCGGGACGCCGGAAACACCATATATTTT. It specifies CASSQRARDAGNTIYF.

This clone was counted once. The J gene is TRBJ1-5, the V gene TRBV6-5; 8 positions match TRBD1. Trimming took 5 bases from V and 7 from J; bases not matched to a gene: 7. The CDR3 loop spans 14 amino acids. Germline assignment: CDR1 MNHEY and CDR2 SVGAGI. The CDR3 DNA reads TGTGCCAGCAGTGATTCAGGGGGCGGGCAGCCCCAGCATTTT. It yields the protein CASSDSGGGQPQHF.

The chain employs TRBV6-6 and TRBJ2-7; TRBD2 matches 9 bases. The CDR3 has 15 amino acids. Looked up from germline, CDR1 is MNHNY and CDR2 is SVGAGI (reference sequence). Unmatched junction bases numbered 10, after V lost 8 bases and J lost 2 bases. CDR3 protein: CASAESGRPTYEQYF. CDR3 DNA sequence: TGTGCCAGCGCCGAGAGCGGGAGGCCTACCTACGAGCAGTACTTC.

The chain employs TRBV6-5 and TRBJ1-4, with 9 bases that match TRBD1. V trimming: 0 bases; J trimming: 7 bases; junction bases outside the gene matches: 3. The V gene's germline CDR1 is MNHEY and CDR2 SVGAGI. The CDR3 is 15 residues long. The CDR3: CASSYSGTGFEKLFF. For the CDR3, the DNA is TGTGCCAGCAGTTACTCGGGGACAGGGTTTGAAAAACTGTTTTTT.

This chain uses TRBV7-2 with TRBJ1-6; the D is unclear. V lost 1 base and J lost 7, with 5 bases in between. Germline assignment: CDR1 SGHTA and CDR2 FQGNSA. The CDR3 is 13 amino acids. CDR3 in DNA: TGTGCCAGCAGCTTAGTTCGCAATTCACCCCTCCACTTT. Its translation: CASSLVRNSPLHF.

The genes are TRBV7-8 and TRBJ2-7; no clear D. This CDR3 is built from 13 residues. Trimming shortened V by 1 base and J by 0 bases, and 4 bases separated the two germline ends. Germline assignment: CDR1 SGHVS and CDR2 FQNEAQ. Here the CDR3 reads CASSLDSSYEQYF. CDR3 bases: TGTGCCAGCAGCTTAGACAGCTCCTACGAGCAGTACTTC.

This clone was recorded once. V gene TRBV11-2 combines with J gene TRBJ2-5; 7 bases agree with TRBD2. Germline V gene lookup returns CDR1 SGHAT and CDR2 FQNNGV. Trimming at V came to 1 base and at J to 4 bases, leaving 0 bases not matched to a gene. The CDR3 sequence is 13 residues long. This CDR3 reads CASSLAGGETQYF. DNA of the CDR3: TGTGCCAGCAGCTTAGCGGGGGGAGAGACCCAGTACTTC.

This CDR3 reads CASSFEGIGLYGYTF. CDR3 DNA sequence: TGTGCCAGCAGTTTCGAGGGTATCGGGCTCTATGGCTACACCTTC. This chain connects TRBV28 to TRBJ1-2; D is uncertain. The CDR3 consists of 15 residues. V lost 3 bases to trimming and J lost 4 bases, with 15 bases between them. Germline V gene sequence: CDR1 MDHEN, CDR2 SYDVKM.

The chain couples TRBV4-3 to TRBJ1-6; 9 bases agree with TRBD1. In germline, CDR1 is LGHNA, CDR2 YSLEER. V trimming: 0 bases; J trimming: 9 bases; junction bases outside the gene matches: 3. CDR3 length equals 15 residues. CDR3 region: CASSQEVTGGSPLHF. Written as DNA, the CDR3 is TGCGCCAGCAGCCAAGAAGTGACAGGGGGTTCACCCCTCCACTTT.

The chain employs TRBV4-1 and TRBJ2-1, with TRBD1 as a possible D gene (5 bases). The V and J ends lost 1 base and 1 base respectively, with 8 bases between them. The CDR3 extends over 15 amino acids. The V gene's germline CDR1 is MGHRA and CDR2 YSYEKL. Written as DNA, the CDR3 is TGCGCCAGCAGCCAAGGTCAGGGTTCCTACAATGAGCAGTTCTTC. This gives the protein CASSQGQGSYNEQFF.

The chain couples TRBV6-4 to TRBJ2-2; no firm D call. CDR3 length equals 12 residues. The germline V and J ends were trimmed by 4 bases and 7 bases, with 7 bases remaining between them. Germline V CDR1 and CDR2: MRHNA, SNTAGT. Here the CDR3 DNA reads TGTGCCAGCAGTGCGCAACGCGGGGAGCTGTTTTTT. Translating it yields CASSAQRGELFF.

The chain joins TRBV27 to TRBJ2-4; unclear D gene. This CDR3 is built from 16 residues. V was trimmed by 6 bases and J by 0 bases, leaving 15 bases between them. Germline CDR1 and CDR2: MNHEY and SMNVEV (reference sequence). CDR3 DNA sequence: TGTGCCAGCAGCCAGTCAGTAGACCTAGCCAAAAACATTCAGTACTTC. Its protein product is CASSQSVDLAKNIQYF.

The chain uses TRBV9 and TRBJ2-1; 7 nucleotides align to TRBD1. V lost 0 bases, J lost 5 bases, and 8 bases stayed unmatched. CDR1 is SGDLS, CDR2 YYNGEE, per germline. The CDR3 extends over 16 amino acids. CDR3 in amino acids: CASSVEGGLGDNEQFF. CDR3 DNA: TGTGCCAGCAGCGTAGAAGGGGGCCTAGGGGACAATGAGCAGTTCTTC.

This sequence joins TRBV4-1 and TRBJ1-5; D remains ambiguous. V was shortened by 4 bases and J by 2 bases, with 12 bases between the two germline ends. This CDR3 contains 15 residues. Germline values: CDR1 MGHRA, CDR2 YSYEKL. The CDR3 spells CASSLLGVGNQPQHF. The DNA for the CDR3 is TGCGCCAGCAGCCTGTTGGGTGTCGGCAATCAGCCCCAGCATTTT.